This T cell receptor beta chain was recorded in a study of Graves' ophthalmopathy and Graves' hyperthyroidism (dated by TCRdb to the late 2010s). Concerning the study at large: Peripheral blood was collected at initial diagnosis, before any treatment. After sampling, hyperthyroidism patients received methimazole starting at 30 mg daily, and ophthalmopathy patients received high-dose intravenous methylprednisolone. The study used signatures of the TCR beta repertoire to tell Graves' ophthalmopathy apart from Graves' hyperthyroidism and to predict which patients would progress to ophthalmopathy. The approximately 90 discovery patients were randomly split 7:3 into training and test sets. To explore V-J signatures that distinguish ophthalmopathy from hyperthyroidism, a discovery set of about a hundred patients was enrolled, made up of 40 to 45 with ophthalmopathy and under 65 with stable hyperthyroidism. In total, over 130 blood samples were TCR-sequenced: 40 to 45 ophthalmopathy, some 72 hyperthyroidism and approximately 17 hyperthyroidism-to-ophthalmopathy patients. In more than five hyperthyroidism patients, the T-cell repertoires found in thyroid tissue were compared with those found in blood. An independent validation cohort was composed of roughly 19 hyperthyroidism patients and some 16 patients who later progressed from hyperthyroidism to ophthalmopathy.

For repertoire sequencing, TCR beta CDR3 regions were amplified from RNA transcripts. The first round was an RT-PCR using HTBI primers with the Qiagen OneStep RT-PCR kit, and this first round was followed by a second-round multiplex PCR, then size selection and purification. Libraries were sequenced on an Illumina HiSeq2000 using paired-end 100 bp reads. On the study's bioinformatics: SOAPnuke was used to process the reads, throwing out any read that had adapters, had uncalled bases, had a mean Phred below 15, or lacked an exact constant-primer or identifier match. COPE v1.2.5 was used to merge high-quality paired reads. Each unique nucleotide sequence was defined as a clonotype, and clonotypes were aligned to IMGT TRB V, D and J references with MiTCR v1.1. Only V-J combinations with frequency above 0.0001 were analysed, covering over 98% of repertoires. For each V-J combination, a TCR clonal expansion and chaos score was defined as the ratio of F50 clonal expansion to chaos observed in the TCRdist matrix. Welch's t-statistics and random forest were used to reduce the features to 10 to 15 V-J combinations, which were then used as input to a naive Bayes classifier. Thyroid-blood repertoire similarity was quantified with the Morisita-Horn index. TCRdb passed the public sequencing reads through fastp at Q25 and MiXCR, retaining productive beta sequences. Each CDR3 protein appears once, grouped with its most common genes and DNA. The V and J calls were determined by TCRdb, not by the authors. This sample comprises hundreds of thousands of distinct CDR3 sequences, about a fifth of them detected only once. Roughly 6.9% of the sample rests with the top ten.

The junction shows trimming of 4 bases on V and 11 bases on J, and the gene matches do not reach 10 bases of it. The CDR3 starts with the cysteine, ends with the phenylalanine, and has 13 residues. The read is trimmed to its CDR3 DNA, 39 bases read in frame from base 1. CDR1 and CDR2, looked up from the germline V gene, are SGHTA and FQGNSA. This clonotype has at least ten counts. Its specific antigen is unknown. There are no base qualities to consult, and no much larger clone falls within one base. What the work shows at the level of the full study, not this receptor alone: In cross-validation, the 13-signature model distinguished ophthalmopathy from stable hyperthyroidism with about 87% sensitivity and approximately 81% specificity, and in the test set the corresponding values were roughly 78% and 74%. Sample size was not statistically predetermined, and group allocation was not concealed from the investigators. Among expanded thyroid clonotypes with frequency above 0.001, most also showed up in blood, which suggests that blood repertoires may reflect the thyroid immune response. In validation, the model predicted ophthalmopathy progression with about 70% sensitivity and approximately 72% specificity; 12 predicted patients were CT-confirmed with GO in a median of approximately six months.

Stable hyperthyroidism was defined as no progression to ophthalmopathy within 18 months of follow-up. The hyperthyroidism patients were 18 to 65 years old and newly diagnosed, with a disease duration of less than 2 months. Patients were excluded if they had other autoimmune diseases, uncontrolled infections, pregnancy or lactation. Diagnosis was based on clinical symptoms, serum thyroxine, TRAb, thyroid ultrasound and orbital computed tomography. Using Ficoll-Paque density gradient centrifugation, PBMCs were isolated from 9.5 to 10 ml of fresh peripheral blood. Total RNA was extracted with Trizol reagent and quality-checked on an Agilent 2100 Bioanalyzer.

The sequence was collected from a woman aged 18 to 35 with stable Graves' hyperthyroidism. Some clones in this sample may be carry-over from other donors' samples. Donor details come from another sample of the same person, matched by shared clones. The chain joins TRBV7-2 to TRBJ2-7, with TRBD1 identical over 8 junction bases. The specimen sequenced was peripheral blood. The encoded CDR3 is CASSSGQGSSEYF. In nucleotides, the sequence is TGTGCCAGCAGCTCCGGACAGGGATCTTCCGAGTACTTC. Beyond the CDR3, the reference TRBV7-2 and TRBJ2-7 genes provide the residues; the full variable domain reads: GAGVSQSPSNKVTEKGKDVELRCDPISGHTALYWYRQSLGQGLEFLIYFQGNSAPDKSGLPSDRFSAERTGGSVSTLTIQRTQQEDSAVYLCASSSGQGSSEYFGPGTRLTVT.